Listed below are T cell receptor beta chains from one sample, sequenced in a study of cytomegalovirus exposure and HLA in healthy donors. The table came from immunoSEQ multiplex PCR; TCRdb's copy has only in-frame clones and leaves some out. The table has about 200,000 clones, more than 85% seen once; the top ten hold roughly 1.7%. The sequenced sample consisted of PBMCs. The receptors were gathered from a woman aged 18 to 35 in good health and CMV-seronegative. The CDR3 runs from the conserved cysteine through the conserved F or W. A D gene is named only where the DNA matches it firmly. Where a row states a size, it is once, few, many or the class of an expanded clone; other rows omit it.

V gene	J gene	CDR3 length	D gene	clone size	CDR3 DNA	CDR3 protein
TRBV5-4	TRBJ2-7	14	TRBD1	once	TGTGCCAGCAGCTTGCAGGGGGCCTCCTACGAGCAGTACTTC	CASSLQGASYEQYF
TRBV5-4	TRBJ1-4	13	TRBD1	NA	TGTGCCAGCAGGCGACAGGGAGATGAAAAACTGTTTTTT	CASRRQGDEKLFF
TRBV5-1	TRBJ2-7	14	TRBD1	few	TGCGCCAGCAGCTCCGGGACAGGGATTTACGAGCAGTACTTC	CASSSGTGIYEQYF
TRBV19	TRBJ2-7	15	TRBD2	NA	TGTGCCAGTAGCAAACTAGCGGGAGCTCCCTACGAGCAGTACTTC	CASSKLAGAPYEQYF
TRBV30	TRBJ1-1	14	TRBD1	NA	TGTGCCTGGAGTCACAAGGGGGCAAACACTGAAGCTTTCTTT	CAWSHKGANTEAFF
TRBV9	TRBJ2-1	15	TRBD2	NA	TGTGCCAGCAGCGTCCTAGCGGGGGATTACAATGAGCAGTTCTTC	CASSVLAGDYNEQFF
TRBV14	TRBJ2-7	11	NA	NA	TGTGCCAGCAGCCCGGGTACCGAGCAGTACTTC	CASSPGTEQYF
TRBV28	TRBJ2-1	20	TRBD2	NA	TGTGCCAGCCTAACAAGTGGGCTAGCGGGGGGGACTGGGGCCTACAATGAGCAGTTCTTC	CASLTSGLAGGTGAYNEQFF
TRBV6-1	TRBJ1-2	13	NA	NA	TGTGCCAGCAGTCCTACCGGGAGCTATGGCTACACCTTC	CASSPTGSYGYTF
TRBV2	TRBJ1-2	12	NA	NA	TGTGCCAGCAGTGGGCAGGGCCCTGGCTACACCTTC	CASSGQGPGYTF